The source of this TCR beta chain is a study of T cell repertoires and HLA-DP antigens. Overall study findings and caveats: Sorted CD137+ clonality was about 0.4 for both alloantigens, versus around 0.037 pre-culture.

Trimming removed 5 bases from V and 2 bases from J; junction bases left unmatched: 7. The length of the CDR3 is 15 residues. Germline V gene data show CDR1 as SGHRS and CDR2 as YFSETQ. Here immunoSEQ multiplex PCR was the method, and the copy in TCRdb shows in-frame clones only, minus some. The sample includes approximately 73,000 clones, just under 80% of them seen just once. Notes on this clone: Its target is not known.

The sample comprised CD4+ T cells from PBMCs. The TCR sequence derives from a man aged 55 to 69 in good health and CMV-seronegative. The rearrangement uses TRBV5-1 and TRBJ1-2; 9 bases are a match to TRBD1. The CDR3 nucleotides are TGCGCCAGCAGGACGGGACAGGGTGACAACTATGGCTACACCTTC. Its protein is CASRTGQGDNYGYTF.